This T cell receptor beta chain was identified during a study of T cell responses to AZD1222 COVID-19 vaccine. Trimming stripped 8 bases from V and 0 bases from J, with 17 bases between. The CDR3 has 16 amino acids. CDR1 and CDR2 from the germline V gene are MDHEN and SYDVKM. Profiled with immunoSEQ multiplex PCR; TCRdb holds only in-frame clones, not every one. The sample contains tens of thousands of clones, 85% to 95% of which appear only once. The rearrangement joins TRBV28 to TRBJ2-1, with D perhaps TRBD1 (6 bases). This TCR was recovered from an adult in good health. The sample consisted of peripheral blood, taken on day 0 of AZD1222 vaccination. CDR3: CASGPLGQSSYNEQFF. As DNA, the CDR3 is TGTGCCAGCGGTCCCCTCGGACAGAGCTCCTACAATGAGCAGTTCTTC.